The subject of this entry is one T cell receptor beta chain. Its antigen is undetermined. The Oncomine TCR Beta short-read assay generated sequence data from the DNA of cultured CD4+ T cells. In TCRdb, the PCR reads were re-called with MiXCR into one record per CDR3 protein. The table has about 12,000 distinct CDR3 sequences, around three fifths seen once. This entry is derived from a study of vaccination and CD4 T cells after COVID-19. Whole-study context: For post-vaccine samples, collection took place a median about 72 days after dose two, ranging from 14 to 241. Points from the study as a whole: There were relatively few convalescent patients studied, and there were no early post-infection timepoints.

Regarding treatment: roughly 11-day PBMC culture with coronavirus spike peptide pools or control peptides (ViraFEST assay). Per the germline V gene, CDR1 is GTSNPN and CDR2 is SVGIG (reference sequence). The CDR3 consists of 12 residues. V lost 4 bases and J lost 10, with 14 bases in between. The source is a human donor who had recovered from COVID-19. The sample consisted of CD4+ T cells from blood, cultured in vitro. The rearrangement uses TRBV30 and TRBJ2-1, with unresolved D. The CDR3 DNA follows: TGTGCCTGGACCCTACACGCGTGGGAGCAGTTCTTC. It yields the protein CAWTLHAWEQFF.